The 21 T cell receptor beta chains presented below share a single source sample, sequenced in a study of T-cell reconstitution after alpha-beta-depleted transplantation in children. Unique molecular identifiers were incorporated during preparation of the TCRbeta library. Each CDR3 protein is one row after TCRdb ran MiXCR on the PCR reads. The sample contains hundreds of thousands of distinct CDR3 sequences, approximately 14% of which appear only once. The sequenced sample was PBMCs, obtained before TCRalphabeta/CD19-depleted stem cell transplant. The origin of the receptors is a girl aged 2-10 years with congenital amegakaryocytic thrombocytopenia, due to receive a stem cell transplant.

This clonotype came up many times. CDR3 protein: CASRGQGHYEQYF. The DNA of the CDR3 is TGTGCCAGCAGGGGACAGGGTCATTACGAGCAGTACTTC. This chain connects TRBV5-6 to TRBJ2-7, with 9 bases fitting TRBD1. J gave up 4 bases and V 5 bases, and 4 bases lay outside the gene matches. CDR3 length: 13 residues. Germline lookup yields CDR1 SGHDT and CDR2 YYEEEE.

This clonotype appeared a few times. V usage is TRBV20-1 and J usage is TRBJ2-1; no reliable D call. The V gene's germline CDR1 is DFQATT and CDR2 SNEGSKA (reference sequence). This CDR3 has 14 residues. Trimming stripped 0 bases from V and 8 bases from J, with 14 bases between. CDR3 in amino acids: CSARDSLGWDEQFF. In nucleotides, the CDR3 is TGCAGTGCTAGAGATTCACTGGGTTGGGATGAGCAGTTCTTC.

This clonotype was seen more than once but under ten times. This rearrangement joins TRBV6-5 to TRBJ2-7, with 7 nucleotides matching TRBD1. Germline trimming cut 0 bases from V and 6 bases from J; bases unmatched to any gene: 8. The CDR3 is 15 residues long. Germline V gene sequence: CDR1 MNHEY, CDR2 SVGAGI. CDR3 nucleotide sequence: TGTGCCAGCAGTTACTCCCGACAGGGAGACGGCGAGCAGTACTTC. Its protein is CASSYSRQGDGEQYF.

This clonotype was seen many times. This rearrangement joins TRBV6-1 to TRBJ1-3; possibly TRBD1 for D (6 bases). V was trimmed by 5 bases and J by 8 bases, leaving 19 bases between them. Germline V gives CDR1 MNHNS, CDR2 SASEGT. This CDR3 comprises 15 residues. This CDR3 reads CASSPSGTSGHTIYF. In nucleotides, the CDR3 is TGTGCCAGCAGTCCTAGCGGGACATCTGGCCACACCATATATTTT.

This clonotype has only a few counts. The V and J genes are TRBV12-3 or TRBV12-4 and TRBJ2-2, with 8 bases lining up with TRBD2. Trimming cost V 5 bases and J 5 bases; bases outside gene matches: 7. The CDR3 covers 15 residues. The CDR3 DNA reads TGTGCCAGCAGTGTAAGCGGGAGTTGGACCGGGGAGCTGTTTTTT. Its protein is CASSVSGSWTGELFF.

This clonotype was seen only a few times. The V gene is TRBV7-6, the J gene TRBJ2-1; the D gene is possibly TRBD1 (6 bases). The CDR3 runs to 18 residues. Germline V gene lookup returns CDR1 SGHVS and CDR2 FNYEAQ. V lost 1 base and J lost 7, with 23 bases in between. The CDR3 DNA is TGTGCCAGCAGCTTAGTCCCCCGCAGGGGCCCAGAGGTGAATGAGCAGTTCTTC. Amino acid sequence: CASSLVPRRGPEVNEQFF.

This clonotype has at least ten counts. V and J are TRBV12-3 or TRBV12-4 and TRBJ2-1; D ambiguous. This CDR3 spans 13 amino acids. The ends were cut back, 4 bases at V and 0 bases at J, with 4 bases in the middle. CDR3 protein: CASSYSSYNEQFF. CDR3 nucleotides: TGTGCCAGCAGTTATAGCTCCTACAATGAGCAGTTCTTC.

This clonotype appeared a few times. The chain couples TRBV19 to TRBJ2-1; D remains unclear. Trimming shortened V by 6 bases and J by 4 bases, and 16 bases separated the two germline ends. The V gene's germline CDR1 is LNHDA and CDR2 SQIVND (reference sequence). The CDR3 extends over 15 amino acids. CDR3 region: CASSSDGSKYNEQFF. CDR3 DNA: TGTGCCAGTAGCTCGGACGGTTCGAAATACAATGAGCAGTTCTTC. The full variable domain, in which reference TRBV19 and TRBJ2-1 provide the parts outside the CDR3, is DGGITQSPKYLFRKEGQNVTLSCEQNLNHDAMYWYRQDPGQGLRLIYYSQIVNDFQKGDIAEGYSVSREKKESFPLTVTSAQKNPTAFYLCASSSDGSKYNEQFFGPGTRLTVL.

Many counts were recorded for this clonotype. V gene TRBV5-6 combines with J gene TRBJ1-5, with 10 bases lining up with TRBD1. V gave up 4 bases and J gave up 0 bases; unmatched junction bases: 7. CDR3 length equals 17 residues. Germline CDR1 reads SGHDT; CDR2 reads YYEEEE. CDR3 region: CASSAGTGVNSNQPQHF. In DNA form, the CDR3 reads TGTGCCAGCAGCGCCGGGACAGGGGTCAATAGCAATCAGCCCCAGCATTTT.

This clonotype was detected many times. The chain joins TRBV5-1 to TRBJ1-5; perhaps TRBD1 as D (5 bases). Between the trimmed V and J ends, which lost 1 base and 6 bases, there was a span of 14 bases. There are 15 residues in the CDR3. Germline V gene lookup returns CDR1 SGHRS and CDR2 YFSETQ. Here the CDR3 reads CASSLQGARGQPQHF. The CDR3 region has the DNA TGCGCCAGCAGCTTGCAAGGGGCAAGAGGTCAGCCCCAGCATTTT.

Ten or more counts support this clonotype. V gene TRBV12-3 or TRBV12-4 combines with J gene TRBJ2-1, with D possibly called TRBD1 or TRBD2 (7 bases each). This CDR3 is 17 amino acids long. The ends were cut back, 8 bases at V and 5 bases at J, with 25 bases in the middle. CDR3 loop: CASGSAGGEGQDNEQFF. The CDR3 nucleotides are TGTGCCAGCGGCTCTGCAGGGGGGGAGGGCCAAGACAATGAGCAGTTCTTC.

This clonotype was counted only a few times. The V and J genes are TRBV5-1 and TRBJ2-1; maybe TRBD1 (7 bases). The CDR3 contains 15 residues. V was pared by 2 bases and J by 6 bases, with 15 bases between. From germline, CDR1 is SGHRS and CDR2 YFSETQ. The CDR3 spells CASSFGPRGANEQFF. In nucleotides, the CDR3 is TGCGCCAGCAGCTTTGGGCCCAGGGGGGCCAATGAGCAGTTCTTC.

This clonotype was picked up many times. The CDR3 sequence: CASSVTGPYYGYTF. The DNA of the CDR3 is TGCGCCAGCAGCGTGACAGGGCCCTACTATGGCTACACCTTC. V and J are TRBV5-1 and TRBJ1-2; 7 bases are shared with TRBD1. V gave up 4 bases and J gave up 3 bases; unmatched junction bases: 6. From germline, CDR1 is SGHRS and CDR2 YFSETQ. The CDR3 covers 14 residues.

The chain is built from TRBV7-9 and TRBJ2-5, with 14 positions matching TRBD2. The germline V gene encodes CDR1 SEHNR and CDR2 FQNEAQ (reference sequence). The CDR3 contains 17 residues. The V and J ends lost 6 bases and 5 bases, in that order; junction bases with no gene match: 11. The CDR3 DNA reads TGTGCCAGCAGGCCCACCGGGACTAGCGGGAGATGGGAGACCCAGTACTTC. Its translation is CASRPTGTSGRWETQYF.

In this sample, this clonotype turned up many times. The V gene is TRBV20-1, the J gene TRBJ2-1, with unresolved D. This CDR3 region has 11 residues. Germline assignment: CDR1 DFQATT and CDR2 SNEGSKA (reference sequence). Trimming stripped 3 bases from V and 9 bases from J, with 9 bases between. The CDR3 spells CSASIDTEQFF. CDR3 DNA sequence: TGCAGTGCTAGCATAGATACTGAGCAGTTCTTC.

This clonotype was detected many times. This chain joins TRBV20-1 and TRBJ2-7, with TRBD2 matching over 13 bases. The CDR3 totals 16 residues. The junction had 5 bases not matched to a gene; V was cut back by 3 bases and J by 0 bases. Germline V CDR1 and CDR2: DFQATT, SNEGSKA (reference sequence). CDR3 region: CSASVWTSGSSYEQYF. CDR3 in DNA: TGCAGTGCTAGTGTGTGGACTAGCGGGAGCTCCTACGAGCAGTACTTC.

This clonotype was picked up many times. The CDR3 here is CSARPRQGNRAGELFF. The CDR3 DNA is TGCAGTGCTAGGCCGAGACAGGGCAATAGAGCCGGGGAGCTGTTTTTT. The rearrangement uses TRBV20-1 and TRBJ2-2; TRBD1 matches 7 bases. The length of the CDR3 is 16 residues. Germline assignment: CDR1 DFQATT and CDR2 SNEGSKA (reference sequence). Trimming took 3 bases from V and 6 from J; bases not matched to a gene: 13.

J is TRBJ2-1 and V is TRBV5-1; 10 bases agree with TRBD2. This CDR3 spans 18 amino acids. V trimming: 4 bases; J trimming: 3 bases; junction bases outside the gene matches: 13. CDR1 and CDR2 from the germline V gene are SGHRS and YFSETQ. The CDR3 reads CASSLTELAGVIYNEQFF. For the CDR3, the DNA is TGCGCCAGCAGCCTGACGGAGCTAGCGGGAGTTATCTACAATGAGCAGTTCTTC.

This clonotype was seen repeatedly, ten times or more. The chain has TRBV5-6 and TRBJ1-1; TRBD1 matches at 7 bases. Trimming removed 3 bases from V and 0 bases from J; junction bases left unmatched: 8. The CDR3 contains 16 residues. Germline V lookup: CDR1 SGHDT, CDR2 YYEEEE. This chain's CDR3 is CASSWGDSRLNTEAFF. The CDR3 coding sequence is TGTGCCAGCAGCTGGGGGGACAGCCGCTTGAACACTGAAGCTTTCTTT.

Here the CDR3 reads CSARDGALAGGRNEQFF. The DNA of the CDR3 is TGCAGTGCTAGAGATGGGGCGCTAGCGGGAGGGAGGAATGAGCAGTTCTTC. The chain is built from TRBV20-1 and TRBJ2-1; 12 nucleotides line up with TRBD2. Unmatched junction bases numbered 10, after V lost 0 bases and J lost 7 bases. The germline V gene encodes CDR1 DFQATT and CDR2 SNEGSKA (reference sequence). The CDR3 has 17 residues.

This clonotype was counted at least ten times. The V gene is TRBV20-1, the J gene TRBJ2-3, with 7 bases lining up with TRBD2. Germline V gene data show CDR1 as DFQATT and CDR2 as SNEGSKA (reference sequence). V gave up 5 bases and J gave up 5 bases; unmatched junction bases: 13. The CDR3 has 15 amino acids. CDR3 in amino acids: CSAPPVPKREDTQYF. In DNA, the CDR3 is TGCAGTGCTCCCCCCGTGCCGAAGCGGGAAGATACGCAGTATTTT.